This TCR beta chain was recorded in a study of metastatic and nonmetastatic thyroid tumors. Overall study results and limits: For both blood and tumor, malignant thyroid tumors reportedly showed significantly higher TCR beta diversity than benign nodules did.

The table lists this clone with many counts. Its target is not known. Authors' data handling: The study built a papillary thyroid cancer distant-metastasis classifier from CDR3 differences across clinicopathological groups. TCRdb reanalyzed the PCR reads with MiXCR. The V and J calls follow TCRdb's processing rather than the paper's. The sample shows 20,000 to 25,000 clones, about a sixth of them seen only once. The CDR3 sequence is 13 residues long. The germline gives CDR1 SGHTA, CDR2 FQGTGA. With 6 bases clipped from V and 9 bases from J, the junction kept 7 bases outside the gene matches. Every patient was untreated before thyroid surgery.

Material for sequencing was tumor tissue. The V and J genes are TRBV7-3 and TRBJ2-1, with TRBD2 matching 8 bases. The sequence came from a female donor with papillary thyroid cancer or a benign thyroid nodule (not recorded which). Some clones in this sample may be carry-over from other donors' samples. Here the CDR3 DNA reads TGTGCCAGCAGAGGGTCGGGAGGGGGTGAGCAGTTCTTC. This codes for CASRGSGGGEQFF.